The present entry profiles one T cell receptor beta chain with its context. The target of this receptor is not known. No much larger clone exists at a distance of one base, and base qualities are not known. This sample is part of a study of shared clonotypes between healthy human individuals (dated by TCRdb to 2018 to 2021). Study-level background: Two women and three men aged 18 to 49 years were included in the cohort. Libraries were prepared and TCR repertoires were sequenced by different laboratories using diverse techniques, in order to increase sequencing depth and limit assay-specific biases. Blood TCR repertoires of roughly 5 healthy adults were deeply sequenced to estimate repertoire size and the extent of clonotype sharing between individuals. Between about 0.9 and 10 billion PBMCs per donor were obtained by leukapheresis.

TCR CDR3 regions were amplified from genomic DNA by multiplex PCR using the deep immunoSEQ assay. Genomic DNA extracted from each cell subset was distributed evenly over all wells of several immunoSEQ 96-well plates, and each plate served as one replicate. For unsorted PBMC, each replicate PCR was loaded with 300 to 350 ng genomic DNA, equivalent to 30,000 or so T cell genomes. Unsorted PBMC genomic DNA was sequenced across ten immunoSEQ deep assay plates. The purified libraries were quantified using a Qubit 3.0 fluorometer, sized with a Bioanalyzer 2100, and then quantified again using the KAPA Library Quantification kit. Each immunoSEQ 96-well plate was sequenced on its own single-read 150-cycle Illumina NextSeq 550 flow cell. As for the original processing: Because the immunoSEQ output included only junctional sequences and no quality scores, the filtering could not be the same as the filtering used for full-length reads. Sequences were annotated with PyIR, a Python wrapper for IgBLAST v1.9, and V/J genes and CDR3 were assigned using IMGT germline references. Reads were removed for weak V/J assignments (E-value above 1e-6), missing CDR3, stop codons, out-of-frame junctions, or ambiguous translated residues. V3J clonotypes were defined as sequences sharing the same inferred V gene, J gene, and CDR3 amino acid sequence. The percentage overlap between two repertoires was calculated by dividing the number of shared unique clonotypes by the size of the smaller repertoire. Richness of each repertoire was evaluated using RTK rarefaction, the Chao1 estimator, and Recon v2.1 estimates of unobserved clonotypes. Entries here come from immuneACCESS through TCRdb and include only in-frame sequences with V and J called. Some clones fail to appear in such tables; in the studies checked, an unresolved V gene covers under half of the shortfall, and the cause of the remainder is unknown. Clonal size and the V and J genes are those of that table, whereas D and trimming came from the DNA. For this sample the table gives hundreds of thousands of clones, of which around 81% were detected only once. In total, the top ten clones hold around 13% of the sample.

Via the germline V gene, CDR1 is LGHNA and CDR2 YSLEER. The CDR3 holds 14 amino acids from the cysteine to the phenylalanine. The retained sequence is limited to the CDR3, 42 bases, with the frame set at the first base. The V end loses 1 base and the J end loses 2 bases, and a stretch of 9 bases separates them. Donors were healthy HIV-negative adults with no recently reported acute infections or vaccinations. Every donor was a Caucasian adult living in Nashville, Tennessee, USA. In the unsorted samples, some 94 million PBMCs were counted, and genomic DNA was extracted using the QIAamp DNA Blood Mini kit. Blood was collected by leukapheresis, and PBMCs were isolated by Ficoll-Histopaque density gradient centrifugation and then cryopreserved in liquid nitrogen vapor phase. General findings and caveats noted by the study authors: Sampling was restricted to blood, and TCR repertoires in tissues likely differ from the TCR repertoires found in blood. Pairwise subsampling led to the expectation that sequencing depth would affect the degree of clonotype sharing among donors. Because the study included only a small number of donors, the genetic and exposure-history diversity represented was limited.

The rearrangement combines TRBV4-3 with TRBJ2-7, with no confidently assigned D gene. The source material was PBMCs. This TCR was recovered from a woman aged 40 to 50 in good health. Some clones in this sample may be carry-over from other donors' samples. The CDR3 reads CASSQADGTYEQYF. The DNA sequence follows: TGCGCCAGCAGCCAAGCGGACGGAACCTACGAGCAGTACTTC.